These 11 T cell receptor beta chains came from one sample sequenced in a study of T cell changes during pregnancy in multiple sclerosis. Produced via immunoSEQ multiplex PCR; TCRdb's table is partial and in-frame only. The profile shows around 71,000 clones, around 94% of them singletons. The specimen comprised peripheral blood, sampled in the third trimester of pregnancy. The receptors originated from a female donor with multiple sclerosis, enrolled in a pregnancy study.

V and J are TRBV27 and TRBJ2-1, with D possibly matching TRBD1 (5 bases). V lost 6 bases and J lost 7, with 19 bases in between. The CDR3 extends over 15 amino acids. CDR1 MNHEY and CDR2 SMNVEV come from the germline V gene (reference sequence). The CDR3 DNA reads as TGTGCCAGCAGCCGGCGTGCAGGGCCAGATAATGAGCAGTTCTTC. It yields the protein CASSRRAGPDNEQFF.

This chain uses TRBV27 with TRBJ2-1, with D perhaps TRBD2 (8 bases). V was shortened by 8 bases and J by 6 bases, with 20 bases between the two germline ends. Per germline, CDR1 MNHEY and CDR2 SMNVEV (reference sequence). The CDR3 sequence is 15 residues long. CDR3 nucleotide sequence: TGTGCCAGCTGGGGGACTAGAGGGGGCCCCAATGAGCAGTTCTTC. Protein: CASWGTRGGPNEQFF.

The chain combines TRBV7-9 with TRBJ1-5, with D perhaps TRBD1 (5 bases). The CDR3 consists of 17 residues. Trimming left V 2 bases short and J 5 bases short, with 19 bases between. Germline V gives CDR1 SEHNR, CDR2 FQNEAQ (reference sequence). This chain's CDR3 is CASSLSGGRSSHQPQHF. The CDR3 region has the DNA TGTGCCAGCAGCTTATCGGGGGGACGGTCCTCGCATCAGCCCCAGCATTTT. Variable domain in full (rest from reference TRBV7-9 and TRBJ1-5): DTGVSQNPRHKITKRGQNVTFRCDPISEHNRLYWYRQTLGQGPEFLTYFQNEAQLEKSRLLSDRFSAERPKGSFSTLEIQRTEQGDSAMYLCASSLSGGRSSHQPQHFGDGTRLSIL.

This chain links TRBV7-9 with TRBJ1-5; 8 bases align to TRBD1. This CDR3 is built from 15 residues. With 5 bases clipped from V and 0 bases from J, the junction kept 3 bases outside the gene matches. Germline loops: CDR1 SEHNR, CDR2 FQNEAQ (reference sequence). DNA of the CDR3: TGTGCCAGCAGCGTCGGGACAGGTAGCAATCAGCCCCAGCATTTT. Translated, it gives CASSVGTGSNQPQHF.

Judged by abundance, this clone is medium-sized. The gene calls are TRBV29-1 and TRBJ2-1; TRBD2 matches at 14 bases. CDR3 size: 17 residues. V lost 6 bases and J lost 6; bases outside the gene matches: 13. Germline V gene sequence: CDR1 SQVTM, CDR2 ANQGSEA. The CDR3 coding sequence is TGCAGCGTGCTGGGACTAGCGGGAGTTCGGCGGAGCAATGAGCAGTTCTTC. This codes for CSVLGLAGVRRSNEQFF.

The chain uses TRBV28 and TRBJ1-1; weak D call: TRBD1 (5 bases). This CDR3 contains 14 residues. Trimming took 3 bases from V and 0 from J, leaving 8 bases between them. Germline CDR1 and CDR2: MDHEN and SYDVKM. CDR3 DNA: TGTGCCAGCAGTTTGACAGAATTGAACACTGAAGCTTTCTTT. It codes for CASSLTELNTEAFF.

The chain combines TRBV18 with TRBJ2-5; D unclear. The CDR3 spans 15 residues. Trimming pared 2 bases from V and 1 base from J, leaving 11 bases between. Germline V gene lookup returns CDR1 KGHSH and CDR2 LQKENI. CDR3: CASSPRGGGQETQYF. In DNA form, the CDR3 reads TGTGCCAGCTCACCAAGAGGCGGCGGCCAAGAGACCCAGTACTTC.

This clone was observed a single time. The J gene is TRBJ2-1, the V gene TRBV2; D might be TRBD2 (6 bases). V lost 6 bases, J lost 9 bases, and 12 bases lay in between. From germline, CDR1 is SNHLY and CDR2 FYNNEI. This CDR3 is built from 12 residues. The DNA of the CDR3 is TGTGCCAGCAGGGTGACTAGTGGTGAGCAGTTCTTC. It translates to CASRVTSGEQFF.

The chain recombines TRBV11-2 with TRBJ2-7, with unresolved D. Germline V CDR1 and CDR2: SGHAT, FQNNGV. V was shortened by 0 bases and J by 2 bases, with 14 bases between the two germline ends. The CDR3 spans 16 residues. The CDR3 is CASSLDRHSLTYEQYF. CDR3 sequence (DNA): TGTGCCAGCAGCTTAGATCGACACTCTCTAACCTACGAGCAGTACTTC.

This chain uses TRBV4-2 with TRBJ1-2; D remains unclear. V lost 3 bases and J lost 7, with 12 bases in between. This CDR3 comprises 13 residues. Per the germline V gene, CDR1 is LGHNA and CDR2 is YNFKEQ. Here the CDR3 reads CASSQERALGYTF. The CDR3 coding sequence is TGTGCCAGCAGCCAGGAGAGGGCCCTTGGCTACACCTTC.

The chain employs TRBV2 and TRBJ2-7; a weak D match, TRBD2 (6 bases). Germline CDR1 SNHLY, CDR2 FYNNEI. Trimming left V 10 bases short and J 0 bases short, with 13 bases between. The length of the CDR3 is 13 residues. The CDR3 nucleotides are TGTGCCACCCTGGGGAGGAGCTCCTACGAGCAGTACTTC. It encodes CATLGRSSYEQYF.